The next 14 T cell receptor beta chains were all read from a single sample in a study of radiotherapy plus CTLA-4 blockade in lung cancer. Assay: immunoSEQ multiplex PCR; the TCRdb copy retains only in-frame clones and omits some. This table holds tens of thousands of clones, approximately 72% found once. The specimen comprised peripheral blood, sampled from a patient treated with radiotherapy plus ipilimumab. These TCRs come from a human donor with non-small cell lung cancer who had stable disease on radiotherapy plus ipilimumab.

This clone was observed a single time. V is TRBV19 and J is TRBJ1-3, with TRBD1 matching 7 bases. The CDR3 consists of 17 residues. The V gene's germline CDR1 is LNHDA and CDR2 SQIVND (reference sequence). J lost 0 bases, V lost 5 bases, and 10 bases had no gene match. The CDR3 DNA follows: TGTGCCAGTAGTCGACCGACAGGGATCTTCTCTGGAAACACCATATATTTT. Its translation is CASSRPTGIFSGNTIYF.

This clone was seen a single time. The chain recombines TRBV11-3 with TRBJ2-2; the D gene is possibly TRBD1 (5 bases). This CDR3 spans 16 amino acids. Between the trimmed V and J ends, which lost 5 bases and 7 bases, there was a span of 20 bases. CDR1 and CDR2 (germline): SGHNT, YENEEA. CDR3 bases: TGTGCCAGCAGCCCCGAAGGGTGGGGCTCGGGCGGGGAGCTGTTTTTT. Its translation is CASSPEGWGSGGELFF.

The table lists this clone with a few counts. The CDR3 nucleotides read TGTGCCAGCAGCCAACGCGGGGGCCCAGATACGCAGTATTTT. It specifies CASSQRGGPDTQYF. This rearrangement joins TRBV7-9 to TRBJ2-3; a weak D match, TRBD2 (7 bases). Germline lookup yields CDR1 SEHNR and CDR2 FQNEAQ (reference sequence). This CDR3 spans 14 amino acids. Trimming took 5 bases from V and 4 from J, leaving 13 bases between them.

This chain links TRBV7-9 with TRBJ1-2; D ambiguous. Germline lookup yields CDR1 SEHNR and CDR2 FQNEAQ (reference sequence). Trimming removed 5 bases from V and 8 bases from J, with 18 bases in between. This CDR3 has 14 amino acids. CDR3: CASSKVIRGEGYTF. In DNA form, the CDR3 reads TGTGCCAGCAGCAAGGTGATTCGGGGAGAGGGCTACACCTTC. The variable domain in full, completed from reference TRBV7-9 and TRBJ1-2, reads DTGVSQNPRHKITKRGQNVTFRCDPISEHNRLYWYRQTLGQGPEFLTYFQNEAQLEKSRLLSDRFSAERPKGSFSTLEIQRTEQGDSAMYLCASSKVIRGEGYTFGSGTRLTVV.

The CDR3 here is CASSLSPRRGAERDNEAFF. The CDR3 DNA reads as TGCGCCAGCAGCTTGTCTCCAAGGCGGGGGGCTGAAAGAGACAATGAAGCTTTCTTT. The chain uses TRBV5-1 and TRBJ1-1, with D maybe TRBD1 (6 bases). Trimming took off 1 base at V and 7 bases at J, with 29 bases between the two ends. CDR1 is SGHRS, CDR2 YFSETQ, per germline. The CDR3 sequence is 19 residues long.

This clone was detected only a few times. CDR3 sequence reads: CAWSERNEKLFF. The CDR3 nucleotides are TGTGCCTGGAGTGAGCGGAATGAAAAACTGTTTTTT. V is TRBV30 and J is TRBJ1-4; D remains ambiguous. Germline V gives CDR1 GTSNPN, CDR2 SVGIG (reference sequence). CDR3 length: 12 residues. The V end was cut by 1 base, the J end by 5 bases, with 5 bases between.

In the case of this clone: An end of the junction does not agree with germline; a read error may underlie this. The DNA for the CDR3 is TGTGCCAGCAGTTCGCAAAACAGGGGGCTCTGGGTCTTC. It codes for CASSSQNRGLWVF. The rearrangement uses TRBV6-5 and TRBJ2-1, with 9 bases that match TRBD1. This CDR3 has 13 amino acids. Per the germline V gene, CDR1 is MNHEY and CDR2 is SVGAGI.

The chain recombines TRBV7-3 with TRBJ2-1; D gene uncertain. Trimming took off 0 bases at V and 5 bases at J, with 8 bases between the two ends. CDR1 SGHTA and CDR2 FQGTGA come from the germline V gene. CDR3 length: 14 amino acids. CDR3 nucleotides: TGTGCCAGCAGCTTAACCTATAACGACAATGAGCAGTTCTTC. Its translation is CASSLTYNDNEQFF.

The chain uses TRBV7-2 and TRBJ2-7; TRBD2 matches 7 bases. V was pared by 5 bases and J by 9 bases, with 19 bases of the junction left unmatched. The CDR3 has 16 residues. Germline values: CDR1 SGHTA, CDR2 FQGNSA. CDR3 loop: CASSPFGGGTAGRQYF. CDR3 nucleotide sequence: TGTGCCAGCAGCCCATTTGGGGGGGGGACCGCCGGGCGGCAGTACTTC.

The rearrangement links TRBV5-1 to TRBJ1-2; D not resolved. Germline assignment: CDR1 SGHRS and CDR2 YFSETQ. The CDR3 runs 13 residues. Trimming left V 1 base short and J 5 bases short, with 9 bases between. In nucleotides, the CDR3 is TGCGCCAGCAGCTTGACCTCGCGATATGGCTACACCTTC. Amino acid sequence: CASSLTSRYGYTF.

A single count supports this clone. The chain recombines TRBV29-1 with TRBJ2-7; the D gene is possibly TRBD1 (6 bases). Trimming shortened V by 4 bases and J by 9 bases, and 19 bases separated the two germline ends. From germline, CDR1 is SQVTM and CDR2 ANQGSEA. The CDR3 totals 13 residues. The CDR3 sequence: CSVGVQGLIGQYF. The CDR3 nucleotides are TGCAGCGTTGGGGTTCAGGGGTTAATCGGGCAGTACTTC.

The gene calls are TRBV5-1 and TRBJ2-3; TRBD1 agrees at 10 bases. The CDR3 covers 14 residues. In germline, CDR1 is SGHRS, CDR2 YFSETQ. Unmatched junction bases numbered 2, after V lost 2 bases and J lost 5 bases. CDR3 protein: CASSFGTGVDTQYF. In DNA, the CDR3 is TGCGCCAGCAGCTTCGGGACAGGGGTAGATACGCAGTATTTT.

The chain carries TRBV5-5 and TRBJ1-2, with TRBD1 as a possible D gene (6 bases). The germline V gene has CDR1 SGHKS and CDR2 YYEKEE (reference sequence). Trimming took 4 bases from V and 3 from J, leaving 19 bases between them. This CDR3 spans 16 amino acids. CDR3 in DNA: TGTGCCAGCAGCCACGCCTGGGGGGGCAGGGACTATGGCTACACCTTC. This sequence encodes CASSHAWGGRDYGYTF.

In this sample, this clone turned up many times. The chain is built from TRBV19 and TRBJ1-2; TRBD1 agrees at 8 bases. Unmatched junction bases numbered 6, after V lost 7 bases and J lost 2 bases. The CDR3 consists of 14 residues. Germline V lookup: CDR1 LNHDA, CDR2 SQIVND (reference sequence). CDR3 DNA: TGTGCCAGTACTTTGGGACAGGTGAACTATGGCTACACCTTC. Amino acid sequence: CASTLGQVNYGYTF.